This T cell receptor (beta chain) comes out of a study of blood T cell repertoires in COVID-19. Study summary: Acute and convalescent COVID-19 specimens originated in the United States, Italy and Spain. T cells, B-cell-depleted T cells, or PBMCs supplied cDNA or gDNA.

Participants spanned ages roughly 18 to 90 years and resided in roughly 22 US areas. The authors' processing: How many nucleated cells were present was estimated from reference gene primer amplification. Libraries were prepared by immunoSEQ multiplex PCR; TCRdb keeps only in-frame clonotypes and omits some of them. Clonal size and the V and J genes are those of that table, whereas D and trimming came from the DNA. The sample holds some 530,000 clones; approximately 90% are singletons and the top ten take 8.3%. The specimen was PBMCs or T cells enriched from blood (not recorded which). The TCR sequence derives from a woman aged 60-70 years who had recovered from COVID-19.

This CDR3 reads CASSPLAASTDTQYF. In DNA, the CDR3 is TGCGCCAGCAGCCCCCTAGCGGCTAGCACAGATACGCAGTATTTT. The rearrangement uses TRBV5-1 and TRBJ2-3; 7 nucleotides line up with TRBD2. Unmatched junction bases numbered 5, after V lost 4 bases and J lost 0 bases. This CDR3 comprises 15 residues. Looked up from germline, CDR1 is SGHRS and CDR2 is YFSETQ.